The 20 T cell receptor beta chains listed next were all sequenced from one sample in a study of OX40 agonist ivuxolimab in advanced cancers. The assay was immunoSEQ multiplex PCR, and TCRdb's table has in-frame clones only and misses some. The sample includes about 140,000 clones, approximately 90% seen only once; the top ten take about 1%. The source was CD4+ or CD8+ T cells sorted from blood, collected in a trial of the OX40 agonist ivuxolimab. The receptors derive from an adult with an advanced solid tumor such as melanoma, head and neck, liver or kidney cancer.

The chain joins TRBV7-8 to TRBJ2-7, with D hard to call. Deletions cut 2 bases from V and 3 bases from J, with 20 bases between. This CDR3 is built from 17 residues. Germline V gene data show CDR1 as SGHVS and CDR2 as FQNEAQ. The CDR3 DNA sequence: TGTGCCAGCAGCTTAATTGGGATCGGTAACGAGATCTACGAGCAGTACTTC. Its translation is CASSLIGIGNEIYEQYF.

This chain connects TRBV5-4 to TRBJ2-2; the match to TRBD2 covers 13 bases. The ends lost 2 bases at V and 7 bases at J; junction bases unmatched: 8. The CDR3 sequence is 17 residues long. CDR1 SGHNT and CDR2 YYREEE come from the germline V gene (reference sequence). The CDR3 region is CASSFTSGRAGVGELFF. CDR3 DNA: TGTGCCAGCAGCTTCACTAGCGGGAGGGCCGGCGTCGGGGAGCTGTTTTTT. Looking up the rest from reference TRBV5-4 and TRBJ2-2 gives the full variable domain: ETGVTQSPTHLIKTRGQQVTLRCSSQSGHNTVSWYQQALGQGPQFIFQYYREEENGRGNFPPRFSGLQFPNYSSELNVNALELDDSALYLCASSFTSGRAGVGELFFGEGSRLTVL.

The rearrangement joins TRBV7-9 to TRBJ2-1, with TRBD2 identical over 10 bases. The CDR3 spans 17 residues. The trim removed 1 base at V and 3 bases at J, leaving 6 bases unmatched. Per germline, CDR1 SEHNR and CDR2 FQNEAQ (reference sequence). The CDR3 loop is CASSLGTSGKGYNEQFF. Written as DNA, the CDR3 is TGTGCCAGCAGCTTAGGTACTAGCGGGAAGGGCTACAATGAGCAGTTCTTC.

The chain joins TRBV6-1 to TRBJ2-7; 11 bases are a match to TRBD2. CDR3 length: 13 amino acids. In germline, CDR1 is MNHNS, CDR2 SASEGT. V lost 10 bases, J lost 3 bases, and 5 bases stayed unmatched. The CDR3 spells CATTSGSRYEQYF. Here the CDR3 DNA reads TGTGCCACCACTAGCGGGAGTCGCTACGAGCAGTACTTC.

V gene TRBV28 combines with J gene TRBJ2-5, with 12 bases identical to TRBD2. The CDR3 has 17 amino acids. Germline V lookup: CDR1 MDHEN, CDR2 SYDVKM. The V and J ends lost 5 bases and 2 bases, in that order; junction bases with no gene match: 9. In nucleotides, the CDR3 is TGTGCCAGCAGTCCGGGACTAGCGGGTATGCGGCAAGAGACCCAGTACTTC. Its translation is CASSPGLAGMRQETQYF.

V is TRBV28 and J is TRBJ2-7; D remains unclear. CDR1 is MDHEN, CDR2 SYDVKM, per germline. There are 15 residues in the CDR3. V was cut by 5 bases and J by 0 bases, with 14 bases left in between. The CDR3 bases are TGTGCCAGCAGTCCCCCCTCCACAAGCTCCTACGAGCAGTACTTC. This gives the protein CASSPPSTSSYEQYF.

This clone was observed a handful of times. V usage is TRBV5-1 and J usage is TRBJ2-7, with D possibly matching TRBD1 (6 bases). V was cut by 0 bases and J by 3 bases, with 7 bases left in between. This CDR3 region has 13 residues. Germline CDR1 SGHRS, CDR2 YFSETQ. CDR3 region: CASSLDRDYEQYF. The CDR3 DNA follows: TGCGCCAGCAGCTTGGACAGGGACTACGAGCAGTACTTC.

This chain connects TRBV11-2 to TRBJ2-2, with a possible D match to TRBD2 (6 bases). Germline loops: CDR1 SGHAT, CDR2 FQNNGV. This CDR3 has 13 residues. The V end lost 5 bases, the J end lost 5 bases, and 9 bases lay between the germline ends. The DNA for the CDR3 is TGTGCCAGCAGCGTGGCGGGAACCGGGGAGCTGTTTTTT. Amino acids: CASSVAGTGELFF.

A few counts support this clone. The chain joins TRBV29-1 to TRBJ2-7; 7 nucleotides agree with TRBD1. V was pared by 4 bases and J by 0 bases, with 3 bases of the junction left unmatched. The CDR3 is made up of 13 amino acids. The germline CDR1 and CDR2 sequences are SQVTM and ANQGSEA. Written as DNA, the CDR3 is TGCAGCGTTGGGACAGGCGCCTCCTACGAGCAGTACTTC. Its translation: CSVGTGASYEQYF.

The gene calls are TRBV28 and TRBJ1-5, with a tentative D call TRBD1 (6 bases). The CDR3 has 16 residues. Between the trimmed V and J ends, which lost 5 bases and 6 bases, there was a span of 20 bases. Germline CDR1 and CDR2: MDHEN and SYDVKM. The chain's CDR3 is CASSPPSGAQGQPQHF. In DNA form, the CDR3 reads TGTGCCAGCAGTCCCCCGTCGGGGGCGCAAGGTCAGCCCCAGCATTTT. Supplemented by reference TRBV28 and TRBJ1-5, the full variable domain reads DVKVTQSSRYLVKRTGEKVFLECVQDMDHENMFWYRQDPGLGLRLIYFSYDVKMKEKGDIPEGYSVSREKKERFSLILESASTNQTSMYLCASSPPSGAQGQPQHFGDGTRLSIL.

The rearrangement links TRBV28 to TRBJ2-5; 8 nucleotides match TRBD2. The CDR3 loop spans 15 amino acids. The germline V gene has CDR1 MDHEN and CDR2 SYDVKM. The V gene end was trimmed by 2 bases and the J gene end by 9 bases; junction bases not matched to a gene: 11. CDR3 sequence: CASSLGGTSRGAQYF. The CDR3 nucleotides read TGTGCCAGCAGTTTAGGGGGGACTAGTAGGGGAGCCCAGTACTTC. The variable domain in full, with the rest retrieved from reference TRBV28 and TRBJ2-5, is DVKVTQSSRYLVKRTGEKVFLECVQDMDHENMFWYRQDPGLGLRLIYFSYDVKMKEKGDIPEGYSVSREKKERFSLILESASTNQTSMYLCASSLGGTSRGAQYFGPGTRLLVL.

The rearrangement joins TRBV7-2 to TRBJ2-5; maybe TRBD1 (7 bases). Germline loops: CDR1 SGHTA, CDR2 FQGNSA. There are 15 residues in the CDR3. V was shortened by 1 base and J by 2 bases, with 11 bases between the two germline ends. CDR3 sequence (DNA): TGTGCCAGCAGCTTAGGGGGGGACAGTCAAGAGACCCAGTACTTC. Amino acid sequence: CASSLGGDSQETQYF.

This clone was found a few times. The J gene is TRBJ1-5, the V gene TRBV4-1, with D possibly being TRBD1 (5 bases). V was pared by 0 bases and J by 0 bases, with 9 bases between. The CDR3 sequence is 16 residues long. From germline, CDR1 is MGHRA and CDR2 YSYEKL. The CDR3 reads CASSQEGDGSNQPQHF. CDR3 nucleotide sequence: TGCGCCAGCAGCCAAGAGGGGGACGGTAGCAATCAGCCCCAGCATTTT.

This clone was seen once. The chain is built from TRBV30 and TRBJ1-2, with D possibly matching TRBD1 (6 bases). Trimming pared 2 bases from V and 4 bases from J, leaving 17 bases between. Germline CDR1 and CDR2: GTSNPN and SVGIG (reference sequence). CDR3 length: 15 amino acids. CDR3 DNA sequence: TGTGCCTGGAGTCAAAGGGGGGGGAGATTCTATGGCTACACCTTC. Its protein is CAWSQRGGRFYGYTF.

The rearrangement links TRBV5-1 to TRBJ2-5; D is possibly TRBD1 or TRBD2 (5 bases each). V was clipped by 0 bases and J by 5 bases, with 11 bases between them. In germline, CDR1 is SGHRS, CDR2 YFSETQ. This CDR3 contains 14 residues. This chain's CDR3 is CASSLVGVGETQYF. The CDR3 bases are TGCGCCAGCAGCTTGGTGGGGGTTGGGGAGACCCAGTACTTC.

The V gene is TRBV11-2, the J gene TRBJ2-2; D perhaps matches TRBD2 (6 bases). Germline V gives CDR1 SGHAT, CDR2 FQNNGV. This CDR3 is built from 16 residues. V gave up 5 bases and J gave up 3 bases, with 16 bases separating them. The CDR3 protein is CASSTRPGGDTGELFF. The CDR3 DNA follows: TGTGCCAGCAGCACTCGTCCCGGCGGGGACACCGGGGAGCTGTTTTTT.

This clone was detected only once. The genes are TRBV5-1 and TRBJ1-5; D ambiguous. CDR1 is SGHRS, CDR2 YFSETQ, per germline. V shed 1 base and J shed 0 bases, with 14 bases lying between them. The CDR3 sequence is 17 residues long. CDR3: CASSLWPHGDSNQPQHF. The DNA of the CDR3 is TGCGCCAGCAGCTTGTGGCCCCACGGGGATAGCAATCAGCCCCAGCATTTT. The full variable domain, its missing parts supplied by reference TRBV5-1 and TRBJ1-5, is KAGVTQTPRYLIKTRGQQVTLSCSPISGHRSVSWYQQTPGQGLQFLFEYFSETQRNKGNFPGRFSGRQFSNSRSEMNVSTLELGDSALYLCASSLWPHGDSNQPQHFGDGTRLSIL.

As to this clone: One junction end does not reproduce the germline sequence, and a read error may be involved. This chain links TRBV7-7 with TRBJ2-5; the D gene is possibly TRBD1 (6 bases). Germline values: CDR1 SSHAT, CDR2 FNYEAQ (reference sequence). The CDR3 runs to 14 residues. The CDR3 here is CASSLTDSRETQYF. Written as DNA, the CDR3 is TGTGCTAGCAGCTTAACGGACAGTCGGGAGACCCAGTACTTC.

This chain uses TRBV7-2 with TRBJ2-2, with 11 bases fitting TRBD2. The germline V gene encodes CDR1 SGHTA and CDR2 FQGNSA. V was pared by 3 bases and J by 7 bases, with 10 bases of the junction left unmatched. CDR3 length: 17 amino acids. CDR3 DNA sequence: TGTGCCAGCAGCTTGGCGACTAGCGGGATTCGTAGCGGGGAGCTGTTTTTT. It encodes CASSLATSGIRSGELFF.

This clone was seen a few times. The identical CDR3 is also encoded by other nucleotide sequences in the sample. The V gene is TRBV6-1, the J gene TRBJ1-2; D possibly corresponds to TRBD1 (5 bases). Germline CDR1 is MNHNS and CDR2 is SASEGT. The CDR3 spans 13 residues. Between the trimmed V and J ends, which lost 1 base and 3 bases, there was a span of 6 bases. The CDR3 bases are TGTGCCAGCAGTGAAGGGGGGGACTATGGCTACACCTTC. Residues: CASSEGGDYGYTF.